Each of the 20 T cell receptor beta chains below was sequenced from the same sample in a study of blood T cell repertoires in COVID-19. TCRdb's table, derived via immunoSEQ multiplex PCR, lists solely in-frame clones and lacks some. The repertoire consists of under 350,000 clones, with 80% to 95% occurring once and the leading ten covering 6.5% to 8%. Material: peripheral blood. Source of these receptors: a young woman with COVID-19, enrolled during active disease.

The chain employs TRBV27 and TRBJ2-7; TRBD2 aligns across 9 bases. Per germline, CDR1 MNHEY and CDR2 SMNVEV (reference sequence). Trimming at V came to 2 bases and at J to 2 bases, leaving 7 bases not matched to a gene. CDR3 length equals 16 residues. CDR3 residues: CASSLSVLAGPYEQYF. The CDR3 DNA sequence: TGTGCCAGCAGTTTAAGTGTCCTAGCGGGACCCTACGAGCAGTACTTC.

This sequence joins TRBV5-4 and TRBJ2-4; TRBD1 aligns across 7 bases. Trimming cost V 4 bases and J 8 bases; bases outside gene matches: 15. Germline V gene lookup returns CDR1 SGHNT and CDR2 YYREEE (reference sequence). The CDR3 covers 16 residues. The CDR3 region is CASSPGFGTARDIQYF. DNA of the CDR3: TGTGCCAGCAGCCCGGGATTTGGGACAGCGAGGGACATTCAGTACTTC.

The genes are TRBV10-3 and TRBJ1-1; tentative D call: TRBD1 (6 bases). V was trimmed by 6 bases and J by 4 bases, leaving 12 bases between them. Germline V gene sequence: CDR1 ENHRY, CDR2 SYGVKD. This CDR3 region has 13 residues. The CDR3 reads CAISPQGSTEAFF. The CDR3 nucleotides read TGTGCCATCAGCCCCCAGGGGAGCACTGAAGCTTTCTTT.

The chain carries TRBV10-3 and TRBJ1-1; TRBD1 might be the D (5 bases). V lost 0 bases and J lost 8, with 10 bases in between. The germline V gene has CDR1 ENHRY and CDR2 SYGVKD. The CDR3 is made up of 13 amino acids. CDR3 in amino acids: CAISESTVGEAFF. The CDR3 coding sequence is TGTGCCATCAGTGAGTCGACAGTTGGGGAAGCTTTCTTT.

J is TRBJ2-7 and V is TRBV28; D gene ambiguous. Looked up from germline, CDR1 is MDHEN and CDR2 is SYDVKM. This CDR3 has 11 residues. V lost 5 bases and J 7 bases, leaving 9 bases between the germline ends. The CDR3 DNA reads TGTGCCAGCAGTCCTAGGCTGGAGCAGTACTTC. It is translated as CASSPRLEQYF.

The chain recombines TRBV4-2 with TRBJ2-1, with TRBD2 identical over 12 bases. Germline V gives CDR1 LGHNA, CDR2 YNFKEQ. The CDR3 has 18 residues. The ends lost 0 bases at V and 5 bases at J; junction bases unmatched: 8. CDR3 region: CASSQDRLAGGPDNEQFF. CDR3 nucleotide sequence: TGTGCCAGCAGCCAAGATCGTCTAGCGGGAGGGCCGGACAATGAGCAGTTCTTC.

This chain connects TRBV3-1 (or the pseudogene TRBV3-2) to TRBJ2-2, with D possibly being TRBD1 (6 bases). The germline V and J ends were trimmed by 1 base and 4 bases, with 7 bases remaining between them. The CDR3 runs to 14 residues. The germline V gene encodes CDR1 LGHDT and CDR2 YNNKEL (reference sequence). In nucleotides, the CDR3 is TGTGCCAGCAGCCAAGTGGACAGCACCGGGGAGCTGTTTTTT. Translated, it gives CASSQVDSTGELFF.

This clone occurred once. This chain connects TRBV19 to TRBJ2-5; the match to TRBD1 covers 8 bases. This CDR3 contains 16 residues. V shed 5 bases and J 2 bases; nucleotides not matched to a gene: 10. Germline V gene data show CDR1 as LNHDA and CDR2 as SQIVND (reference sequence). The CDR3 region has the DNA TGTGCCAGTAGTTCCACCGGGACAGGAGAACAAGAGACCCAGTACTTC. Translation: CASSSTGTGEQETQYF. Complete variable domain (other parts from reference TRBV19 and TRBJ2-5): DGGITQSPKYLFRKEGQNVTLSCEQNLNHDAMYWYRQDPGQGLRLIYYSQIVNDFQKGDIAEGYSVSREKKESFPLTVTSAQKNPTAFYLCASSSTGTGEQETQYFGPGTRLLVL.

The rearrangement links TRBV7-8 to TRBJ2-1; 9 nucleotides agree with TRBD2. Trimming took 4 bases from V and 0 from J; bases not matched to a gene: 7. This CDR3 spans 17 amino acids. Germline lookup yields CDR1 SGHVS and CDR2 FQNEAQ. CDR3 nucleotides: TGTGCCAGCAGCTCAGTAGCGGGAGTCCCCTCCTACAATGAGCAGTTCTTC. Its protein is CASSSVAGVPSYNEQFF.

The J gene is TRBJ2-3, the V gene TRBV19; perhaps TRBD2 as D (6 bases). V lost 3 bases and J 6 bases, leaving 13 bases between the germline ends. Germline CDR1 reads LNHDA; CDR2 reads SQIVND (reference sequence). The CDR3 spans 14 residues. Here the CDR3 reads CASSIGSSVDTQYF. CDR3 nucleotides: TGTGCCAGTAGTATCGGGTCTAGCGTGGATACGCAGTATTTT. The full variable domain, rest sourced from reference TRBV19 and TRBJ2-3, is DGGITQSPKYLFRKEGQNVTLSCEQNLNHDAMYWYRQDPGQGLRLIYYSQIVNDFQKGDIAEGYSVSREKKESFPLTVTSAQKNPTAFYLCASSIGSSVDTQYFGPGTRLTVL.

This chain connects TRBV4-1 to TRBJ2-7; 9 bases agree with TRBD2. The V segment lost 4 bases and the J segment 5 bases; nucleotides outside the gene matches: 15. The germline gives CDR1 MGHRA, CDR2 YSYEKL. This CDR3 has 17 residues. The CDR3 spells CASSRGGLAGYMNEQYF. CDR3 nucleotides: TGCGCCAGCAGCCGGGGAGGGCTAGCGGGATATATGAACGAGCAGTACTTC.

The rearrangement joins TRBV3-1 (or the pseudogene TRBV3-2) to TRBJ1-2, with TRBD1 identical over 9 bases. Germline V gene lookup returns CDR1 LGHDT and CDR2 YNNKEL (reference sequence). Trimming took 1 base from V and 8 from J; bases not matched to a gene: 8. The CDR3 extends over 15 amino acids. The chain's CDR3 is CASSQAGTGSRGYTF. The CDR3 DNA reads TGTGCCAGCAGCCAAGCCGGGACAGGGTCTAGGGGCTACACCTTC.

The chain recombines TRBV27 with TRBJ1-5, with D uncertain. The CDR3 loop spans 18 amino acids. Germline V gene data show CDR1 as MNHEY and CDR2 as SMNVEV (reference sequence). With 0 bases removed from V and 3 bases from J, the gap between germline ends came to 18 bases. CDR3 in amino acids: CASSLSSPRERNNQPQHF. As DNA, the CDR3 is TGTGCCAGCAGTTTATCCTCTCCCCGGGAGAGGAACAATCAGCCCCAGCATTTT.

The rearrangement uses TRBV27 and TRBJ1-2; TRBD1 matches at 8 bases. Per the germline V gene, CDR1 is MNHEY and CDR2 is SMNVEV (reference sequence). The J segment lost 4 bases and the V segment lost 6 bases, leaving 4 bases of the junction unmatched. The CDR3 contains 13 residues. CDR3: CASRVTGAYGYTF. The DNA for the CDR3 is TGTGCCAGCAGGGTGACAGGGGCCTATGGCTACACCTTC.

The CDR3 coding sequence is TGTGCCAGCAGTTACTCGAATCTAGCGGGAGGGCCTCAGCAGTTCTTC. It encodes CASSYSNLAGGPQQFF. The V gene is TRBV6-5, the J gene TRBJ2-1; 12 bases align to TRBD2. Germline-derived CDR1 and CDR2 are MNHEY and SVGAGI. The CDR3 spans 16 residues. Trimming removed 0 bases from V and 11 bases from J; junction bases left unmatched: 8.

The chain employs TRBV14 and TRBJ2-2; TRBD1 matches 7 bases. The CDR3 length is 17 residues. V shed 6 bases, J shed 1 base, and the junction held 11 bases outside the gene matches. Germline-derived CDR1 and CDR2 are SGHDN and FVKESK. The CDR3 reads CASRRNTGTVNTGELFF. The CDR3 DNA follows: TGTGCCAGCAGGCGGAACACCGGGACAGTGAACACCGGGGAGCTGTTTTTT.

V is TRBV7-9 and J is TRBJ2-1, with 12 bases identical to TRBD2. Looked up from germline, CDR1 is SEHNR and CDR2 is FQNEAQ (reference sequence). The CDR3 has 15 residues. With 4 bases clipped from V and 8 bases from J, the junction kept 6 bases outside the gene matches. CDR3 DNA: TGTGCCAGCAGCTCGACTAGCGGGAGTCCCTATGAGCAGTTCTTC. Encoded protein: CASSSTSGSPYEQFF.

This chain uses TRBV9 with TRBJ2-7; D remains ambiguous. Germline CDR1 is SGDLS and CDR2 is YYNGEE. This CDR3 has 15 amino acids. Trimming pared 0 bases from V and 1 base from J, leaving 11 bases between. CDR3 in amino acids: CASSVGPYRSYEQYF. Written as DNA, the CDR3 is TGTGCCAGCAGCGTAGGGCCATACCGATCCTACGAGCAGTACTTC.

The J gene is TRBJ2-5, the V gene TRBV11-3; 11 bases agree with TRBD2. Trimming removed 1 base from V and 3 bases from J; junction bases left unmatched: 1. Looked up from germline, CDR1 is SGHNT and CDR2 is YENEEA. The CDR3 is 15 amino acids. DNA of the CDR3: TGTGCCAGCAGCTTAGGTAGCGGGAGGGAAGAGACCCAGTACTTC. This sequence encodes CASSLGSGREETQYF.

The chain recombines TRBV27 with TRBJ2-3; D is uncertain. V lost 2 bases and J 5 bases, leaving 14 bases between the germline ends. The length of the CDR3 is 15 residues. Germline CDR1 and CDR2: MNHEY and SMNVEV (reference sequence). Written as DNA, the CDR3 is TGTGCCAGCAGTTTAACTTGGAGTCGGAGAGATACGCAGTATTTT. Translated, it gives CASSLTWSRRDTQYF.